A single sample is the source of the 25 T cell receptor beta chains below, sequenced in a study of response to subunit inactivated influenza vaccine. TCRdb ran MiXCR on the RT-PCR reads and lists one entry per CDR3 protein. The repertoire holds 650,000 or so distinct CDR3 sequences, with approximately 14% as singletons. The starting material was PBMCs from blood, obtained 14 to 15 days before vaccination. These TCRs come from a middle-aged man who received an inactivated influenza vaccine.

This clonotype was detected a few times. The chain employs TRBV4-2 and TRBJ2-5, with 7 bases matching TRBD2. Germline loops: CDR1 LGHNA, CDR2 YNFKEQ. This CDR3 spans 14 amino acids. Trimming at V came to 3 bases and at J to 5 bases, leaving 6 bases not matched to a gene. CDR3 in amino acids: CASSQETSRETQYF. CDR3 nucleotides: TGTGCCAGCAGCCAGGAGACTAGCAGGGAGACCCAGTACTTC.

This clonotype was detected only a few times. The V call is TRBV12-3 or TRBV12-4, the J call TRBJ1-1; D ambiguous. The CDR3 is 13 residues long. V was trimmed by 6 bases and J by 1 base, leaving 9 bases between them. As DNA, the CDR3 is TGTGCCAGCAGCAAGACATCGAACACTGAAGCTTTCTTT. The encoded protein is CASSKTSNTEAFF.

This clonotype was recorded at least ten times. The chain has TRBV7-8 and TRBJ2-1, with D unclear. Between the trimmed V and J ends, which lost 2 bases and 9 bases, there was a span of 14 bases. The CDR3 is made up of 14 amino acids. CDR1 and CDR2 from the germline V gene are SGHVS and FQNEAQ. For the CDR3, the DNA is TGTGCCAGCAGCTTACTCCTCGGCGGTTTTGAGCAGTTCTTC. Encoded protein: CASSLLLGGFEQFF.

The chain links TRBV27 to TRBJ2-2, with D hard to call. The CDR3 covers 13 residues. Trimming removed 3 bases at V and 7 bases at J, with 9 bases between. CDR1 is MNHEY, CDR2 SMNVEV, per germline (reference sequence). The CDR3 DNA follows: TGTGCCAGCAGTTTGGCTGGTCTCGGGGAGCTGTTTTTT. It yields the protein CASSLAGLGELFF.

The V gene is TRBV18, the J gene TRBJ2-7; D may be TRBD1 (5 bases). CDR1 and CDR2 (germline): KGHSH, LQKENI. The CDR3 covers 13 residues. Trimming shortened V by 4 bases and J by 2 bases, and 9 bases separated the two germline ends. CDR3 amino acids: CASSQQATYEQYF. The CDR3 region has the DNA TGTGCCAGCTCACAACAGGCAACCTACGAGCAGTACTTC.

This clonotype was counted ten times or more. This chain joins TRBV4-2 and TRBJ2-5, with 7 bases aligning to TRBD1. The CDR3 runs 15 residues. V lost 4 bases to trimming and J lost 2 bases; unmatched junction nucleotides: 7. Germline values: CDR1 LGHNA, CDR2 YNFKEQ. The CDR3 DNA sequence: TGTGCCAGCAGCCGAGGGGGACAGCCACAAGAGACCCAGTACTTC. This codes for CASSRGGQPQETQYF.

V and J are TRBV2 and TRBJ1-6; 9 bases align to TRBD1. Per the germline V gene, CDR1 is SNHLY and CDR2 is FYNNEI. The CDR3 runs to 16 residues. Trimming cost V 2 bases and J 9 bases; bases outside gene matches: 8. Here the CDR3 DNA reads TGTGCCAGCAGTGAAAATCCCGGGACAGGGTCTTCACCCCTCCACTTT. This codes for CASSENPGTGSSPLHF.

Only a few counts were recorded for this clonotype. This chain uses TRBV25-1 with TRBJ2-5; 7 positions agree with TRBD1. Germline V lookup: CDR1 MGHDK, CDR2 SYGVNS. The V and J ends lost 1 base and 2 bases, in that order; junction bases with no gene match: 4. The CDR3 extends over 15 amino acids. The CDR3 is CASSESTGSQETQYF. The DNA of the CDR3 is TGTGCCAGCAGTGAATCGACAGGGTCGCAAGAGACCCAGTACTTC.

CDR3 region: CASSWSRESYEQYF. The CDR3 DNA follows: TGTGCCAGCAGCTGGTCGCGGGAGAGCTACGAGCAGTACTTC. The chain carries TRBV7-9 and TRBJ2-7; 7 nucleotides align to TRBD2. Germline V lookup: CDR1 SEHNR, CDR2 FQNEAQ (reference sequence). CDR3 length equals 14 residues. V lost 4 bases and J lost 3; bases outside the gene matches: 6.

The chain employs TRBV20-1 and TRBJ1-3; no firm D call. The V end lost 0 bases, the J end lost 0 bases, and 9 bases lay between the germline ends. Per germline, CDR1 DFQATT and CDR2 SNEGSKA (reference sequence). The CDR3 has 15 amino acids. DNA for the CDR3: TGCAGTGCTAGAGATGTTGTGCTCTCTGGAAACACCATATATTTT. It specifies CSARDVVLSGNTIYF.

V is TRBV6-1 and J is TRBJ2-1; TRBD2 is a possible D gene (6 bases). Per germline, CDR1 MNHNS and CDR2 SASEGT. V lost 6 bases, J lost 8 bases, and 20 bases lay in between. CDR3 length equals 15 residues. CDR3 loop: CASRPLGGAGDEQFF. In nucleotides, the CDR3 is TGTGCCAGCAGACCCCTTGGCGGGGCGGGCGATGAGCAGTTCTTC.

A few counts support this clonotype. The gene calls are TRBV5-1 and TRBJ2-5; 12 nucleotides line up with TRBD2. After removal of 3 bases from V and 5 bases from J, the junction contained 11 bases not matched to a gene. The CDR3 covers 17 residues. The germline gives CDR1 SGHRS, CDR2 YFSETQ. CDR3 DNA sequence: TGCGCCAGCAGCTCCGGGACTAGCGGGTACAGCCGGGAGACCCAGTACTTC. It specifies CASSSGTSGYSRETQYF.

This clonotype was detected a few times. The chain carries TRBV20-1 and TRBJ2-3; 11 bases are a match to TRBD2. This CDR3 is 17 amino acids long. Germline values: CDR1 DFQATT, CDR2 SNEGSKA (reference sequence). Trimming at V came to 8 bases and at J to 2 bases, leaving 15 bases not matched to a gene. CDR3 in DNA: TGCAGTTGCCCCCGACTAGCGGGACCGCTCCACACAGATACGCAGTATTTT. As protein: CSCPRLAGPLHTDTQYF.

The chain links TRBV29-1 to TRBJ2-5, with 10 positions matching TRBD2. The CDR3 has 15 residues. Trimming took 6 bases from V and 4 from J; bases not matched to a gene: 11. Germline CDR1 SQVTM, CDR2 ANQGSEA. The CDR3: CSVKESGRALETQYF. The CDR3 DNA reads TGCAGCGTCAAGGAAAGCGGGAGGGCCTTAGAGACCCAGTACTTC.

This clonotype was recorded a few times. J is TRBJ2-1 and V is TRBV7-9; weak D call: TRBD2 (6 bases). The V end lost 8 bases, the J end lost 8 bases, and 22 bases lay between the germline ends. Germline V gene sequence: CDR1 SEHNR, CDR2 FQNEAQ (reference sequence). The CDR3 extends over 15 amino acids. DNA for the CDR3: TGTGCCAGCGAAATCCGGTGGGGGGACGGAGATGAGCAGTTCTTC. It specifies CASEIRWGDGDEQFF.

This clonotype has a count of ten or more. The chain uses TRBV29-1 and TRBJ2-7; D possibly matches TRBD1 or TRBD2 (5 bases each). Germline-derived CDR1 and CDR2 are SQVTM and ANQGSEA. The CDR3 sequence is 12 residues long. The V gene lost 5 bases and the J gene lost 4 bases, with 12 bases spanning the gap. The CDR3 bases are TGCAGCGTTAGGGACGCAGGATACGAGCAGTACTTC. Its translation is CSVRDAGYEQYF.

The rearrangement joins TRBV6-5 to TRBJ2-5; D gene uncertain. V dropped 2 bases and J dropped 1 base, with 8 bases sitting between them. This CDR3 spans 14 amino acids. Germline lookup yields CDR1 MNHEY and CDR2 SVGAGI. CDR3 sequence (DNA): TGTGCCAGCAGTTACGTCAGGTCCCAAGAGACCCAGTACTTC. Encoded protein: CASSYVRSQETQYF.

This clonotype has just a few counts. V gene TRBV5-1 combines with J gene TRBJ2-3, with 7 bases fitting TRBD1. This CDR3 has 15 amino acids. V shed 4 bases, J shed 1 base, and the junction held 6 bases outside the gene matches. CDR1 and CDR2 (germline): SGHRS, YFSETQ. The CDR3 here is CASSLGQSRTDTQYF. The CDR3 DNA reads as TGCGCCAGCAGCCTGGGACAGAGCCGCACAGATACGCAGTATTTT. Full variable domain (remainder filled in from reference TRBV5-1 and TRBJ2-3): KAGVTQTPRYLIKTRGQQVTLSCSPISGHRSVSWYQQTPGQGLQFLFEYFSETQRNKGNFPGRFSGRQFSNSRSEMNVSTLELGDSALYLCASSLGQSRTDTQYFGPGTRLTVL.

A word on this clonotype: The junction shows a germline mismatch at one end, possibly a read error. V gene TRBV20-1 combines with J gene TRBJ2-5, with 7 bases matching TRBD1. The CDR3 totals 14 residues. Per germline, CDR1 DFQATT and CDR2 SNEGSKA (reference sequence). This CDR3 reads CSARGQTGRETQHF. CDR3 nucleotides: TGCAGTGCTAGGGGGCAGACAGGGAGAGAGACCCAGCACTTC.

The rearrangement joins TRBV18 to TRBJ1-3; the match to TRBD1 covers 8 bases. Germline V gene sequence: CDR1 KGHSH, CDR2 LQKENI. The CDR3 length is 16 residues. With V trimmed by 2 bases and J by 1 base, 4 bases remained unmatched. CDR3 sequence: CASSPTGGVSGNTIYF. As DNA, the CDR3 is TGTGCCAGCTCACCAACAGGGGGAGTTTCTGGAAACACCATATATTTT.

Ten or more counts support this clonotype. This chain joins TRBV7-2 and TRBJ1-6; D gene uncertain. Trimming shortened V by 0 bases and J by 7 bases, and 4 bases separated the two germline ends. This CDR3 has 13 residues. Germline CDR1 reads SGHTA; CDR2 reads FQGNSA. The CDR3 DNA sequence: TGTGCCAGCAGCTTAGCTCGAAATTCACCCCTCCACTTT. Its protein is CASSLARNSPLHF. Using reference TRBV7-2 and TRBJ1-6 for the parts outside the CDR3, the full variable domain is GAGVSQSPSNKVTEKGKDVELRCDPISGHTALYWYRQSLGQGLEFLIYFQGNSAPDKSGLPSDRFSAERTGGSVSTLTIQRTQQEDSAVYLCASSLARNSPLHFGNGTRLTVT.

This clonotype was seen only a few times. V is TRBV27 and J is TRBJ1-5; D gene unclear. The germline V gene has CDR1 MNHEY and CDR2 SMNVEV (reference sequence). This CDR3 has 13 residues. The germline V and J ends were trimmed by 3 bases and 7 bases, with 10 bases remaining between them. As DNA, the CDR3 is TGTGCCAGCAGTTTTGAGGGAGGACAGCCCCAGCATTTT. As protein: CASSFEGGQPQHF.

The chain couples TRBV7-2 to TRBJ2-5, with TRBD2 matching over 15 bases. This CDR3 is 17 amino acids long. The V gene end was trimmed by 4 bases and the J gene end by 4 bases; junction bases not matched to a gene: 7. Per germline, CDR1 SGHTA and CDR2 FQGNSA. CDR3 coding DNA: TGTGCCAGCAGCTCGAGGACTAGCGGGAGGGGAGTAGAGACCCAGTACTTC. It is translated as CASSSRTSGRGVETQYF.

Only one count was recorded for this clonotype. The chain links TRBV29-1 to TRBJ2-7, with D perhaps matching TRBD2 (7 bases). The CDR3 loop spans 15 amino acids. V gave up 5 bases and J gave up 1 base, with 18 bases separating them. Germline V lookup: CDR1 SQVTM, CDR2 ANQGSEA. CDR3 loop: CSVRPGGGGSYEQYF. The CDR3 nucleotides are TGCAGCGTTCGCCCGGGGGGCGGGGGATCCTACGAGCAGTACTTC.

V usage is TRBV3-2 and J usage is TRBJ2-1; the D segment call TRBD1 is taken from the table without a DNA check. TRBV3-2 corresponds to a pseudogene. CDR3 length equals 16 residues. The CDR3 loop reads CASSQRFPGTYNEQFF. Here the CDR3 DNA reads TGTGCCAGCAGCCAAAGGTTTCCGGGAACCTACAATGAGCAGTTCTTC.